This T cell receptor (beta chain) emerged from a study of blood T cell repertoires in COVID-19. Background on the study: Acute-phase and convalescent COVID-19 samples originated in the United States, Italy and Spain. PBMCs, B-cell-depleted T cells, or T cells were the source of the cDNA or gDNA that made up the material.

The sample holds one count of this clone. Original methodology: How many nucleated cells were present was estimated from reference gene primer amplification. Sequenced by immunoSEQ multiplex PCR; TCRdb stores in-frame clones only, minus some. V and J calls and clone size follow that table, whereas D and trimming were derived from the DNA. The sample records more than 95,000 clones, over 75% being singletons. This CDR3 is built from 14 residues. J was trimmed by 12 bases and V by 5 bases; bases with no gene match: 15. CDR1 MNHEY and CDR2 SVGAGI come from the germline V gene. The sample consisted of peripheral blood. The V call is TRBV6-5, the J call TRBJ1-1, with 7 bases fitting TRBD1. The receptor was isolated from a man between 60 and 75 years old with acute or convalescent COVID-19. The CDR3 is CASSLGRGVRATFF. The DNA for the CDR3 is TGTGCCAGCAGTCTGGGCAGGGGGGTACGGGCGACTTTCTTT.